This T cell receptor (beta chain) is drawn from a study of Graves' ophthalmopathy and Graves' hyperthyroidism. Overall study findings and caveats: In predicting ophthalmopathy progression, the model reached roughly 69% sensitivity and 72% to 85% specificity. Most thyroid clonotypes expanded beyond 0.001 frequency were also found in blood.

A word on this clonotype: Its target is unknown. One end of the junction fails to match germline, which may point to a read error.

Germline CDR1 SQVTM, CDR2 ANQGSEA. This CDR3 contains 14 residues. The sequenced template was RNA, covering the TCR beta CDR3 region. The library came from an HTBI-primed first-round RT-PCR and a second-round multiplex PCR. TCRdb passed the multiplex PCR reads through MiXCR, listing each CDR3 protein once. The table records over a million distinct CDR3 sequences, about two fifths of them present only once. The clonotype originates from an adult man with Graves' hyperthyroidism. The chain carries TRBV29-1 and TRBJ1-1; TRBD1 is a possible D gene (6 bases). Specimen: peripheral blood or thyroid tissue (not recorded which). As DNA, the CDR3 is TGCAGCGTGGAAGGGGGAGGGAGGAACACTGAAGCTTTCTTT. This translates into CSVEGGGRNTEAFF.